This T cell receptor beta chain was observed in a study of radiotherapy plus CTLA-4 blockade in lung cancer. On the study more broadly: Across the patients, objective responses occurred in approximately 18%, and disease control in 31%.

Regarding the study as a whole: Interferon-beta, together with early blood T cell clone dynamics, reportedly best predicted response. TCR clones of tumor origin grew in blood after radiotherapy plus ipilimumab.

Produced via immunoSEQ multiplex PCR; TCRdb's table is partial and in-frame only. This sample has tens of thousands of clones, with more than 75% found just once. Ipilimumab-mediated CTLA-4 blockade plus focal radiation was given to patients having chemo-refractory metastatic non-small-cell lung cancer. Germline V gene sequence: CDR1 SGHVS, CDR2 FNYEAQ. V lost 0 bases and J lost 3; bases outside the gene matches: 5. The CDR3 has 15 amino acids. As concerns this clone: The antigen remains undetermined.

This TCR was recovered from a human donor with non-small cell lung cancer who had a partial response to radiotherapy plus ipilimumab. The V gene is TRBV7-6, the J gene TRBJ2-7, with 7 bases aligning to TRBD1. The sequences come from peripheral blood, collected from a patient treated with radiotherapy plus ipilimumab. The CDR3 sequence: CASSLAVSGGYEQYF. In DNA, the CDR3 is TGTGCCAGCAGCTTAGCGGTATCAGGGGGCTACGAGCAGTACTTC.